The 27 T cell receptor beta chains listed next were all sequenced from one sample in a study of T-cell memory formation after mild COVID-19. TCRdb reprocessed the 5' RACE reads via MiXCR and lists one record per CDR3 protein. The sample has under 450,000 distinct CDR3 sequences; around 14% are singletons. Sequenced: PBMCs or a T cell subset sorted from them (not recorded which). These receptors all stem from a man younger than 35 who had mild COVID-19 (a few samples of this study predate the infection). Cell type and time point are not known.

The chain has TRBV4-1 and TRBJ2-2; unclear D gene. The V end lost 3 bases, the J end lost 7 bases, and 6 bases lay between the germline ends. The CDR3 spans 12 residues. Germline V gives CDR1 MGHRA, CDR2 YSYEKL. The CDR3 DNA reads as TGCGCCAGCAGCCAGGGTCGCGGGGAGCTGTTTTTT. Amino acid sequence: CASSQGRGELFF.

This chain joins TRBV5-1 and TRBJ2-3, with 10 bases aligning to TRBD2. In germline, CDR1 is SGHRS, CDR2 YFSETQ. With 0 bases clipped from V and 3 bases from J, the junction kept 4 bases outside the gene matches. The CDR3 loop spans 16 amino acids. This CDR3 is CASSLASGGFTDTQYF. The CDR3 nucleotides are TGCGCCAGCAGCTTGGCTAGCGGGGGTTTTACAGATACGCAGTATTTT.

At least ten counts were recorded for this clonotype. As DNA, the CDR3 is TGCGCCAGCAGCCAAGATGGGTATAGCAATCAGCCCCAGCATTTT. As protein: CASSQDGYSNQPQHF. The V call is TRBV4-1, the J call TRBJ1-5; D is uncertain. The CDR3 totals 15 residues. CDR1 is MGHRA and CDR2 is YSYEKL in the germline V gene. V lost 0 bases and J 0 bases, leaving 6 bases between the germline ends.

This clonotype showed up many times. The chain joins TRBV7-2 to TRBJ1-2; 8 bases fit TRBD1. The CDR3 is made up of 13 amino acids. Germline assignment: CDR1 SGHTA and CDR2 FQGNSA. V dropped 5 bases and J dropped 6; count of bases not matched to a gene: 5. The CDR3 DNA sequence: TGTGCCAGCAGCCGTGACAGGGGCAATGGCTACACCTTC. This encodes CASSRDRGNGYTF.

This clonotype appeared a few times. The CDR3 region is CASSQYLEYQETQYF. CDR3 in DNA: TGCGCCAGCAGCCAATACCTAGAGTACCAAGAGACCCAGTACTTC. The chain has TRBV4-3 and TRBJ2-5; unclear D gene. Germline V gene lookup returns CDR1 LGHNA and CDR2 YSLEER. The CDR3 spans 15 residues. The V end was cut by 2 bases, the J end by 0 bases, with 10 bases between.

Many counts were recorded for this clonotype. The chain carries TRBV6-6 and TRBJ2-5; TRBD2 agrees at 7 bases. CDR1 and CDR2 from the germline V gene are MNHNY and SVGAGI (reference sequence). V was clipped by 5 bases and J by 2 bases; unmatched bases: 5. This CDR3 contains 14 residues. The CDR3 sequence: CASSPSGGQETQYF. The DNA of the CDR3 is TGTGCCAGCAGTCCCTCCGGGGGGCAAGAGACCCAGTACTTC.

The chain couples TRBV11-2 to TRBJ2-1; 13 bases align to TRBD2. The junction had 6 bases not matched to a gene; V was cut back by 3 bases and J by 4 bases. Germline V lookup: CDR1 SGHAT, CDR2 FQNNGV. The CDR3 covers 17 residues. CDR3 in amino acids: CASSLALAGGSYNEQFF. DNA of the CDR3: TGTGCCAGCAGCTTGGCACTAGCGGGGGGGTCTTACAATGAGCAGTTCTTC.

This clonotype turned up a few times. CDR3 loop: CASSLRPVSSGNTIYF. Here the CDR3 DNA reads TGTGCCAGCAGTCTACGACCGGTGAGCTCTGGAAACACCATATATTTT. V and J are TRBV12-3 or TRBV12-4 and TRBJ1-3; D is ambiguous. The CDR3 spans 16 residues. Trimming removed 5 bases at V and 0 bases at J, with 14 bases between.

The DNA for the CDR3 is TGTGCCAGCAGCCAAGGCACAGGGGTGGGCACAGATACGCAGTATTTT. This gives the protein CASSQGTGVGTDTQYF. J is TRBJ2-3 and V is TRBV4-2; 7 bases match TRBD1. The V gene's germline CDR1 is LGHNA and CDR2 YNFKEQ. Trimming cost V 1 base and J 1 base; bases outside gene matches: 5. The CDR3 contains 16 residues.

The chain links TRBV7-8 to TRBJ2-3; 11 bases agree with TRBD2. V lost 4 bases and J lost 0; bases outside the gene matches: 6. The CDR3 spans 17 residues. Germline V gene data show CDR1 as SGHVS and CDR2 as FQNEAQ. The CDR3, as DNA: TGTGCCAGCAGCTCGAGACTAGCGGGGAGGAGCACAGATACGCAGTATTTT. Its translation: CASSSRLAGRSTDTQYF.

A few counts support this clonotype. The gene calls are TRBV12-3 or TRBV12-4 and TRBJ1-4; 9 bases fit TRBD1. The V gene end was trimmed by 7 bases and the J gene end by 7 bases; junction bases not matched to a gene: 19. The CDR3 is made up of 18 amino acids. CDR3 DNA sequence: TGTGCCAGCACCGATACCGGGACAGGGTCCCCCGGAGGTGAAAAACTGTTTTTT. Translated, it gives CASTDTGTGSPGGEKLFF.

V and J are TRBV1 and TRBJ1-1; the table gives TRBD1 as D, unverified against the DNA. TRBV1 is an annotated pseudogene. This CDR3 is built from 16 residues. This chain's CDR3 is CTSSQDRTGVVTEAFF. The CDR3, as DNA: TGCACCAGCAGCCAAGATCGGACAGGGGTGGTCACTGAAGCTTTCTTT.

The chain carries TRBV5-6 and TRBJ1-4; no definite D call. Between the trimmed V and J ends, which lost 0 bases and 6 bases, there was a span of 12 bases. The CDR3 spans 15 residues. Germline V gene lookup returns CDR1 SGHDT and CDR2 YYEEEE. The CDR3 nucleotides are TGTGCCAGCAGCTTGGCGGGCAGAAATTATGAAAAACTGTTTTTT. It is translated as CASSLAGRNYEKLFF. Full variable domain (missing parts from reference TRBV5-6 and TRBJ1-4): DAGVTQSPTHLIKTRGQQVTLRCSPKSGHDTVSWYQQALGQGPQFIFQYYEEEERQRGNFPDRFSGHQFPNYSSELNVNALLLGDSALYLCASSLAGRNYEKLFFGSGTQLSVL.

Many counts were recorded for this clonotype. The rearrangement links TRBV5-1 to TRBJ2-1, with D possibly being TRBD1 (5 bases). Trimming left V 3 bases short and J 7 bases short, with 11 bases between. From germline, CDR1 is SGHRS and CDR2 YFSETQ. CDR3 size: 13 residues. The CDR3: CASSYNQGNEQFF. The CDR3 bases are TGCGCCAGCAGCTATAACCAGGGAAATGAGCAGTTCTTC.

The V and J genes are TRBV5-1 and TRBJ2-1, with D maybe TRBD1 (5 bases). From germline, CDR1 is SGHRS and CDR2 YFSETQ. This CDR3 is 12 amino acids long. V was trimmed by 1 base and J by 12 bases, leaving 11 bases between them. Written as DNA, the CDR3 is TGCGCCAGCAGCTTGCAGGGCACTTTGCAGTTCTTC. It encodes CASSLQGTLQFF.

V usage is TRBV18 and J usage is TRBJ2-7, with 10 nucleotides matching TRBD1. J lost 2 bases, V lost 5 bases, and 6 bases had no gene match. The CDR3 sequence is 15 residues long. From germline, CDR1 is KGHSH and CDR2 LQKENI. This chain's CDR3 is CASSGTGDIAYEQYF. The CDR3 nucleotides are TGTGCCAGCTCAGGGACAGGGGACATCGCCTACGAGCAGTACTTC.

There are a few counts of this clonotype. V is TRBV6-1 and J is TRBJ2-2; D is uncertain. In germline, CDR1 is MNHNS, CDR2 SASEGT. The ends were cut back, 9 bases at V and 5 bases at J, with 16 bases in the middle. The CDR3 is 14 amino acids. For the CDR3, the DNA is TGTGCCAGTCAGACGGGCGGCGGTACCGGGGAGCTGTTTTTT. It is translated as CASQTGGGTGELFF.

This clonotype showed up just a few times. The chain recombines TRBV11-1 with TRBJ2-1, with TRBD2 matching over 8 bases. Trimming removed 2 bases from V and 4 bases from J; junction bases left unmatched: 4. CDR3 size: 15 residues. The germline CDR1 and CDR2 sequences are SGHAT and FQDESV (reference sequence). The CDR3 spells CASSLPSGLYNEQFF. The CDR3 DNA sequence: TGTGCCAGCAGCTTACCTAGCGGGTTATACAATGAGCAGTTCTTC.

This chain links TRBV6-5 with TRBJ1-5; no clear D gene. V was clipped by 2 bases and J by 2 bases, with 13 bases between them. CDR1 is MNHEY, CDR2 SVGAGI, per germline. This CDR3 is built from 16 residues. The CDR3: CASSYSRNWGNQPQHF. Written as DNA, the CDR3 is TGTGCCAGCAGTTACAGCAGGAACTGGGGCAATCAGCCCCAGCATTTT.

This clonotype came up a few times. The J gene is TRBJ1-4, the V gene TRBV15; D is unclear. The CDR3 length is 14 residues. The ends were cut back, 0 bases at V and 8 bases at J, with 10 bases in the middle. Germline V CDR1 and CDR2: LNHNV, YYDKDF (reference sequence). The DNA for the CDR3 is TGTGCCACCAGCAGAGATGCGATCTCCGAAAAACTGTTTTTT. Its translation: CATSRDAISEKLFF.

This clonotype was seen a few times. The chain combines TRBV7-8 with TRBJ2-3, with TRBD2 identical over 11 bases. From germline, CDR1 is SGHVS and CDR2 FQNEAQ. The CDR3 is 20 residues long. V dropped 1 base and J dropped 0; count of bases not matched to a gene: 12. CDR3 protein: CASSLDVLSLAGGSTDTQYF. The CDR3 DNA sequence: TGTGCCAGCAGCTTAGATGTCCTTTCTTTAGCGGGGGGGAGCACAGATACGCAGTATTTT.

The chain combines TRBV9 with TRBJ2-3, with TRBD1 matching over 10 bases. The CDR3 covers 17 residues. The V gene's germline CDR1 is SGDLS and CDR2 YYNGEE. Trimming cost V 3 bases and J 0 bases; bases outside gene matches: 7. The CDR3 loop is CASSARQGASSTDTQYF. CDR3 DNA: TGTGCCAGCAGCGCAAGACAGGGGGCCTCTAGCACAGATACGCAGTATTTT.

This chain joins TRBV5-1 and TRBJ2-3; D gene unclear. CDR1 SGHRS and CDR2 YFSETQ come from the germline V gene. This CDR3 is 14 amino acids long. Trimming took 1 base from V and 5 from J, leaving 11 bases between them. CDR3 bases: TGCGCCAGCAGCTTGAACGACCCACGAGATACGCAGTATTTT. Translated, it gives CASSLNDPRDTQYF.

CDR3 loop: CSVYRGTEAFF. Here the CDR3 DNA reads TGCAGCGTTTACAGGGGGACTGAAGCTTTCTTT. This chain links TRBV29-1 with TRBJ1-1; 8 positions agree with TRBD1. Germline CDR1 reads SQVTM; CDR2 reads ANQGSEA. The CDR3 runs to 11 residues. After removal of 5 bases from V and 5 bases from J, the junction contained 1 base not matched to a gene.

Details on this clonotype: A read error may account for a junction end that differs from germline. The CDR3 loop reads CASSPARSVANVLTF. The CDR3 nucleotides read TGTGCCAGCAGCCCTGCCCGCTCTGTGGCCAACGTCCTGACTTTC. V and J are TRBV4-2 and TRBJ2-6; D is undetermined. CDR3 length: 15 amino acids. From germline, CDR1 is LGHNA and CDR2 YNFKEQ.

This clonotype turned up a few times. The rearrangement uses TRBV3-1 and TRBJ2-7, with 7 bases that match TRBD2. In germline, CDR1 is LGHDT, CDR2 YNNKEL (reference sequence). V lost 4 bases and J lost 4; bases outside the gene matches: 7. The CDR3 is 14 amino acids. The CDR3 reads CASSLRTSNYEQYF. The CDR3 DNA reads TGTGCCAGCAGCCTGCGGACTAGTAATTACGAGCAGTACTTC.

The CDR3 region has the DNA TGTGCCAGCAGCTCCGTTATCACGAAAACAGGGCGAGGATCTACCACAGATACGCAGTATTTT. Translated: CASSSVITKTGRGSTTDTQYF. The genes are TRBV28 and TRBJ2-3; D is possibly TRBD1 (6 bases). Trimming took 6 bases from V and 2 from J, leaving 33 bases between them. The CDR3 is made up of 21 amino acids. In germline, CDR1 is MDHEN, CDR2 SYDVKM.